The present T cell receptor (beta chain) was sequenced within a study of post-analysis software for immune sequencing data. Study-level results: Roughly five TRBV segments occurring more often in patients than controls included TRBV5-6, TRBV5-1 and TRBV20-1. A significant reduction in normalized Chao1 diversity was observed in multiple sclerosis patients versus controls.

Included in the TCR beta cDNA libraries were unique molecular identifiers. Input of about 0.9 to 10 million T cells yielded about half a million cDNA molecules. TCRdb passed the PCR reads through MiXCR, listing each CDR3 protein once. This repertoire shows roughly 600,000 distinct CDR3 sequences, about 40% found once; its top ten account for 1.5% to 2%. This clonotype was counted between two and nine times. The antigen remains undetermined. Germline V gene sequence: CDR1 MNHNS, CDR2 SASEGT. The CDR3 length is 13 residues. V lost 3 bases, J lost 7 bases, and 13 bases lay in between. V is TRBV6-1 and J is TRBJ2-7; tentatively, D is TRBD2 (6 bases). Sequencing used blood. This TCR was recovered from a girl aged 10-17 years with multiple sclerosis. The CDR3 DNA reads as TGTGCCAGCAGTGATCCTTATAGCGGTGAGCAGTACTTC. Its protein is CASSDPYSGEQYF.